These 5 T cell receptor beta chains were all obtained from the same sample, sequenced in a study of identical twins. From the 5' RACE reads, TCRdb called clonotypes with MiXCR, one entry per CDR3 protein. The data show hundreds of thousands of distinct CDR3 sequences, more than 6.5% seen once. These data were also filed under a second study, of yellow fever vaccine responses in identical twins.

The source material was PBMCs. All receptors come from a woman aged 18-29 years in good health.

CDR3 sequence: CASRTGAKNEQFF. CDR3 nucleotides: TGTGCCAGCAGAACAGGGGCTAAGAATGAGCAGTTCTTC. The chain has TRBV2 and TRBJ2-1, with 7 bases identical to TRBD1. Germline CDR1 is SNHLY and CDR2 is FYNNEI. The CDR3 is 13 residues long. With V trimmed by 6 bases and J by 7 bases, 6 bases remained unmatched.

The chain recombines TRBV18 with TRBJ2-7; TRBD1 aligns across 8 bases. Germline CDR1 and CDR2: KGHSH and LQKENI. The CDR3 runs 17 residues. V trimming: 6 bases; J trimming: 0 bases; junction bases outside the gene matches: 13. The CDR3 spells CASSRLMITGGSYEQYF. CDR3 sequence (DNA): TGTGCCAGCTCCCGACTGATGATAACAGGGGGCTCCTACGAGCAGTACTTC.

In this sample, this clonotype turned up a few times. The chain employs TRBV5-6 and TRBJ2-7; tentative D call: TRBD1 (6 bases). The V gene lost 4 bases and the J gene lost 3 bases, with 20 bases spanning the gap. Germline values: CDR1 SGHDT, CDR2 YYEEEE. CDR3 size: 16 residues. The CDR3 region is CASSLLKTGRGYEQYF. CDR3 DNA: TGTGCCAGCAGCCTCCTTAAGACAGGACGCGGCTACGAGCAGTACTTC.

The chain links TRBV11-2 to TRBJ2-7; the match to TRBD2 covers 11 bases. In germline, CDR1 is SGHAT, CDR2 FQNNGV. There are 15 residues in the CDR3. With 3 bases clipped from V and 3 bases from J, the junction kept 4 bases outside the gene matches. The CDR3: CASSFGTSGGYEQYF. CDR3 DNA: TGTGCCAGCAGCTTCGGGACTAGCGGCGGCTACGAGCAGTACTTC.

This clonotype was recorded a few times. V usage is TRBV7-2 and J usage is TRBJ2-3, with 9 bases matching TRBD2. This CDR3 has 13 residues. After removal of 11 bases from V and 1 base from J, the junction contained 4 bases not matched to a gene. CDR1 and CDR2 from the germline V gene are SGHTA and FQGNSA. DNA of the CDR3: TGTGCCTTAAGGACTAGCGGCACAGATACGCAGTATTTT. Residues: CALRTSGTDTQYF. Full variable domain (missing parts from reference TRBV7-2 and TRBJ2-3): GAGVSQSPSNKVTEKGKDVELRCDPISGHTALYWYRQSLGQGLEFLIYFQGNSAPDKSGLPSDRFSAERTGGSVSTLTIQRTQQEDSAVYLCALRTSGTDTQYFGPGTRLTVL.